Listed below are T cell receptor beta chains from one sample, sequenced in a study of shared clonotypes between healthy human individuals. Assay: immunoSEQ multiplex PCR; the TCRdb copy retains only in-frame clones and omits some. The table records about 1.1 million clones, about 80% of them present only once. Sequencing used memory CD4+ T cells from PBMCs. Source of these receptors: a man between 18 and 29 years old in good health. Some clones in this sample may be carry-over from other donors' samples. The CDR3 runs from the conserved cysteine through the conserved F or W. D genes are given only for firm matches. The listing skips clone size in some rows; elsewhere it reads once, few, many or a size class.

TRBJ2-3 | TRBV5-1 | TRBD2 | . | TGCGCCAGCGCCAAAGCGGGAGGGCCCGCAGATACGCAGTATTTT | CASAKAGGPADTQYF
TRBJ1-2 | TRBV25-1 | . | . | TGTGCCAGCTCCTATGGGGGGAACTATGGCTACACCTTC | CASSYGGNYGYTF
TRBJ1-5 | TRBV2 | . | . | TGTGCCAGCACCGAGGGAGGCTATAGCAATCAGCCCCAGCATTTT | CASTEGGYSNQPQHF
TRBJ2-5 | TRBV18 | . | . | TGTGCCAGCTCACCACAGGGGGAAGCAGAGACCCAGTACTTC | CASSPQGEAETQYF
TRBJ2-7 | TRBV5-4 | TRBD1 | . | TGTGCCAGCAGCTGGGACAGGGGCTCCTACGAGCAGTACTTC | CASSWDRGSYEQYF
TRBJ1-1 | TRBV5-1 | . | . | TGCGCCAGCAGCACGAACACAGGGTCCTCAGGTACTGAAGCTTTCTTT | CASSTNTGSSGTEAFF
TRBJ1-1 | TRBV2 | . | . | TGTGCCAGCAAGAAGACAGGAAACATGAACACTGAAGCTTTCTTT | CASKKTGNMNTEAFF
TRBJ1-2 | TRBV5-6 | . | once | TGTGCCAGCAGCTTGTACCCCCCCTCAGGCTACACCTTC | CASSLYPPSGYTF
TRBJ1-5 | TRBV30 | . | . | TGTGCCTGGAGTGGGGGTAGGGGGGGAAATCAGCCCCAGCATTTT | CAWSGGRGGNQPQHF
TRBJ2-5 | TRBV2 | . | . | TGTGCCAGCAACAGGCAAGAGACCCAGTACTTC | CASNRQETQYF
TRBJ2-1 | TRBV6-1 | TRBD2 | . | TGTGCCAGCACCATATCGGGGGGACCTGAGCAGTTCTTC | CASTISGGPEQFF
TRBJ2-5 | TRBV5-1 | . | few | TGCGCCAGCAGCTTGGCGGGTCCGCAGGCGGGGGAGACCCAGTACTTC | CASSLAGPQAGETQYF
TRBJ1-5 | TRBV21-1 | . | . | TGTGCCAGAGTGGACGGAGGGAATCAGCCCCAGCATTTT | CARVDGGNQPQHF
TRBJ2-7 | TRBV7-6 | . | . | TGTGCCAGCAGCTTAGGGGGGCGCGACGAGCAGTACTTC | CASSLGGRDEQYF
TRBJ1-2 | TRBV10-3 | TRBD1 | once | TGTGCCATCAGCGAGAAGACCGGACAGGGAAACTTTTATGGCTACACCTTC | CAISEKTGQGNFYGYTF
TRBJ1-3 | TRBV18 | . | . | TGTGCCAGCTCACCACCTGGAGGGGCGGATGGAAACACCATATATTTT | CASSPPGGADGNTIYF
TRBJ2-7 | TRBV7-2 | TRBD1 | . | TGTGCCAGCAGCTTAGACAGGGGGACCTACGAGCAGTACTTC | CASSLDRGTYEQYF
TRBJ1-5 | TRBV21-1 | . | . | TGTGCCAGCATGGGGGGGACTAGTAGCAATCAGCCCCAGCATTTT | CASMGGTSSNQPQHF
TRBJ2-1 | TRBV15 | TRBD2 | . | TGTGCCACCAGCAGACTAGCGGGAGTCAATGAGCAGTTCTTC | CATSRLAGVNEQFF
TRBJ1-4 | TRBV28 | . | many | TGTGCCAGCAGTTTGGGCGGGGCTCACGGGTTTGAAAAACTGTTTTTT | CASSLGGAHGFEKLFF
TRBJ2-3 | TRBV11-3 | TRBD2 | few | TGTGCCAGCAGCCCCCGCGGGAGGACAGATACGCAGTATTTT | CASSPRGRTDTQYF
TRBJ2-7 | TRBV6-1 | TRBD1 | few | TGTGCCAGCAGTGGGACCGACAGGGGACAACACGAGCAGTACTTC | CASSGTDRGQHEQYF
TRBJ2-1 | TRBV29-1 | TRBD2 | . | TGCAGCGTTGTGGTCCGACTAGCGGGGTACAATGAGCAGTTCTTC | CSVVVRLAGYNEQFF